This T cell receptor (beta chain) was sequenced for a study of T-cell reconstitution after alpha-beta-depleted transplantation in children. The CDR3 is 15 residues long. Germline assignment: CDR1 DFQATT and CDR2 SNEGSKA (reference sequence). V was cut by 3 bases and J by 7 bases, with 16 bases left in between. Ten or more counts support this clonotype. A TCRbeta library incorporating unique molecular identifiers was prepared. TCRdb ran MiXCR on the PCR reads and lists one entry per CDR3 protein. The repertoire has 350,000 to 400,000 distinct CDR3 sequences, approximately 12% of them found once; the top ten carry 4.3%.

The source was PBMCs, collected from the stem cell graft. The rearrangement joins TRBV20-1 to TRBJ1-6; maybe TRBD1 (5 bases). This clonotype was obtained from a human donor who donated a stem cell graft to a child with Fanconi anemia. CDR3 in amino acids: CSASVGLNINSPLHF. The CDR3 coding sequence is TGCAGTGCTAGTGTGGGACTGAACATAAATTCACCCCTCCACTTT.